A single sample is the source of the 19 T cell receptor beta chains below, sequenced in a study of cytomegalovirus exposure and HLA in healthy donors. 13 Jbeta primers and 60 Vbeta primers were used for the PCR. This table comes from immunoSEQ multiplex PCR, and its TCRdb copy is limited to in-frame clones, with some not included. This table has more than 150,000 clones, roughly 80% appearing once. Source material: PBMCs. All receptors derive from a woman between 18 and 30 years old in good health and CMV-seronegative.

This clone was recorded only once. This chain uses TRBV29-1 with TRBJ1-3; no firm D call. CDR3 length: 12 amino acids. The ends were cut back, 4 bases at V and 7 bases at J, with 11 bases in the middle. CDR1 is SQVTM and CDR2 is ANQGSEA in the germline V gene. This CDR3 reads CSVGRDGNTIYF. As DNA, the CDR3 is TGCAGCGTTGGTCGGGATGGGAACACCATATATTTT.

J is TRBJ1-1 and V is TRBV5-4; D is perhaps TRBD1 (5 bases). This CDR3 is 14 amino acids long. The germline gives CDR1 SGHNT, CDR2 YYREEE (reference sequence). Trimming took off 0 bases at V and 3 bases at J, with 9 bases between the two ends. The CDR3 protein is CASSLVAGDTEAFF. The CDR3 coding sequence is TGTGCCAGCAGCTTGGTGGCGGGGGACACTGAAGCTTTCTTT.

As DNA, the CDR3 is TGTGCCAGCAGTTCTTATCCTCCCGGGACAGGGTGGAATGAGCAGTTCTTC. Protein: CASSSYPPGTGWNEQFF. V is TRBV27 and J is TRBJ2-1; 9 nucleotides align to TRBD1. Germline trimming cut 4 bases from V and 7 bases from J; bases unmatched to any gene: 14. In germline, CDR1 is MNHEY, CDR2 SMNVEV (reference sequence). The CDR3 runs 17 residues.

The sample holds one count of this clone. This sequence joins TRBV11-3 and TRBJ2-1; 7 bases map to TRBD2. V shed 0 bases and J 0 bases; nucleotides not matched to a gene: 2. Germline V gene lookup returns CDR1 SGHNT and CDR2 YENEEA. The length of the CDR3 is 16 residues. CDR3: CASSLETGGSYNEQFF. The CDR3, as DNA: TGTGCCAGCAGCTTAGAGACGGGGGGCTCCTACAATGAGCAGTTCTTC.

The chain is built from TRBV5-5 and TRBJ1-2, with 9 bases that match TRBD1. This CDR3 is built from 14 residues. The trim removed 4 bases at V and 4 bases at J, leaving 5 bases unmatched. Germline CDR1 SGHKS, CDR2 YYEKEE (reference sequence). The CDR3 DNA follows: TGTGCCAGCAGCCCGGGACAGGGTGGCTATGGCTACACCTTC. Amino acid sequence: CASSPGQGGYGYTF.

V and J are TRBV6-1 and TRBJ2-7; 12 bases agree with TRBD2. Germline V gene lookup returns CDR1 MNHNS and CDR2 SASEGT. The V and J ends lost 0 bases and 4 bases, in that order; junction bases with no gene match: 7. The CDR3 has 17 residues. The CDR3 is CASSEAGLAGGRYEQYF. The CDR3 coding sequence is TGTGCCAGCAGTGAAGCGGGCCTAGCGGGAGGGCGATACGAGCAGTACTTC.

J is TRBJ1-1 and V is TRBV7-9; D is unresolved. The length of the CDR3 is 9 residues. Trimming pared 4 bases from V and 11 bases from J, leaving 5 bases between. The germline CDR1 and CDR2 sequences are SEHNR and FQNEAQ (reference sequence). CDR3 DNA: TGTGCCAGCAGCTCATTTGCTTTCTTT. Amino acid sequence: CASSSFAFF.

The chain combines TRBV5-6 with TRBJ2-3, with TRBD2 identical over 7 bases. Looked up from germline, CDR1 is SGHDT and CDR2 is YYEEEE. The V and J ends lost 1 base and 4 bases, in that order; junction bases with no gene match: 12. The CDR3 is 17 amino acids. This chain's CDR3 is CASSLRAGSGMADTQYF. In DNA, the CDR3 is TGTGCCAGCAGCTTGAGGGCCGGGAGCGGGATGGCAGATACGCAGTATTTT.

The rearrangement uses TRBV5-1 and TRBJ2-3; 7 nucleotides align to TRBD1. Germline V gives CDR1 SGHRS, CDR2 YFSETQ. The CDR3 runs 13 residues. The J segment lost 4 bases and the V segment lost 4 bases, leaving 3 bases of the junction unmatched. The DNA for the CDR3 is TGCGCCAGCAGCGAGACAGGGCCAGATACGCAGTATTTT. Its protein is CASSETGPDTQYF.

The gene calls are TRBV29-1 and TRBJ2-6, with D tentatively TRBD1 (5 bases). The V gene lost 3 bases and the J gene lost 2 bases, with 8 bases spanning the gap. The germline CDR1 and CDR2 sequences are SQVTM and ANQGSEA. The CDR3 is 14 residues long. CDR3 in DNA: TGCAGCGTTGACCAGGGTGCTGGGGCCAACGTCCTGACTTTC. It yields the protein CSVDQGAGANVLTF. Complete variable domain (other parts from reference TRBV29-1 and TRBJ2-6): SAVISQKPSRDICQRGTSLTIQCQVDSQVTMMFWYRQQPGQSLTLIATANQGSEATYESGFVIDKFPISRPNLTFSTLTVSNMSPEDSSIYLCSVDQGAGANVLTFGAGSRLTVL.

The genes are TRBV9 and TRBJ2-1, with 10 bases matching TRBD2. The CDR3 spans 15 residues. With V trimmed by 5 bases and J by 4 bases, 6 bases remained unmatched. Germline V gene lookup returns CDR1 SGDLS and CDR2 YYNGEE. The CDR3 loop reads CASSTGLAVYNEQFF. CDR3 nucleotide sequence: TGTGCCAGCAGTACCGGACTAGCGGTATACAATGAGCAGTTCTTC.

The chain combines TRBV7-8 with TRBJ1-1; a possible D gene is TRBD1 (5 bases). V was cut by 5 bases and J by 1 base, with 11 bases left in between. The CDR3 has 14 residues. Germline CDR1 and CDR2: SGHVS and FQNEAQ. The CDR3, as DNA: TGTGCCAGCAGCGTGACCGGGGGGAACACTGAAGCTTTCTTT. It is translated as CASSVTGGNTEAFF.

This rearrangement joins TRBV7-9 to TRBJ2-7, with 8 bases identical to TRBD2. Germline CDR1 is SEHNR and CDR2 is FQNEAQ (reference sequence). V was pared by 3 bases and J by 5 bases, with 9 bases of the junction left unmatched. The CDR3 runs 15 residues. Here the CDR3 DNA reads TGTGCCAGCAGCTTTTCCGCGGGAGGAACGGACGAGCAGTACTTC. Residues: CASSFSAGGTDEQYF.

The rearrangement joins TRBV5-1 to TRBJ2-1; 7 bases agree with TRBD1. CDR1 is SGHRS, CDR2 YFSETQ, per germline. The junction had 4 bases not matched to a gene; V was cut back by 0 bases and J by 4 bases. CDR3 length: 15 amino acids. CDR3 protein: CASSLVGDSYNEQFF. The CDR3 DNA is TGCGCCAGCAGCTTGGTAGGGGACAGTTACAATGAGCAGTTCTTC.

In this sample, this clone turned up once. V gene TRBV27 combines with J gene TRBJ2-2, with D possibly being TRBD1 (6 bases). The CDR3 covers 14 residues. The germline V and J ends were trimmed by 3 bases and 4 bases, with 9 bases remaining between them. The germline V gene encodes CDR1 MNHEY and CDR2 SMNVEV (reference sequence). This chain's CDR3 is CASSFTGITGELFF. The CDR3 nucleotides read TGTGCCAGCAGTTTTACAGGGATCACCGGGGAGCTGTTTTTT.

The CDR3, as DNA: TGTGCCAGCAGTTACGCGGCAGCCTTGGAGGGCTACACCTTC. The encoded protein is CASSYAAALEGYTF. This rearrangement joins TRBV6-5 to TRBJ1-2; D is uncertain. The CDR3 extends over 14 amino acids. The V and J ends lost 2 bases and 8 bases respectively, with 15 bases between them. The germline gives CDR1 MNHEY, CDR2 SVGAGI.

This sequence joins TRBV28 and TRBJ2-1; perhaps TRBD2 as D (5 bases). The V end lost 3 bases, the J end lost 4 bases, and 13 bases lay between the germline ends. The CDR3 covers 15 residues. Germline-derived CDR1 and CDR2 are MDHEN and SYDVKM. In DNA form, the CDR3 reads TGTGCCAGCAGTTTTCCGAGGGAGATTTACAATGAGCAGTTCTTC. As protein: CASSFPREIYNEQFF. Combining the CDR3 with reference TRBV28 and TRBJ2-1 gives the whole variable domain DVKVTQSSRYLVKRTGEKVFLECVQDMDHENMFWYRQDPGLGLRLIYFSYDVKMKEKGDIPEGYSVSREKKERFSLILESASTNQTSMYLCASSFPREIYNEQFFGPGTRLTVL.

The rearrangement links TRBV7-2 to TRBJ1-1; D remains ambiguous. The V end lost 5 bases, the J end lost 1 base, and 8 bases lay between the germline ends. This CDR3 spans 13 amino acids. Germline CDR1 is SGHTA and CDR2 is FQGNSA. The CDR3 sequence is CASSVQKNTEAFF. The CDR3 DNA follows: TGTGCCAGCAGCGTTCAGAAGAACACTGAAGCTTTCTTT. Full variable domain (outside the CDR3, taken from reference TRBV7-2 and TRBJ1-1): GAGVSQSPSNKVTEKGKDVELRCDPISGHTALYWYRQSLGQGLEFLIYFQGNSAPDKSGLPSDRFSAERTGGSVSTLTIQRTQQEDSAVYLCASSVQKNTEAFFGQGTRLTVV.

J is TRBJ1-1 and V is TRBV28, with D unclear. Germline V gives CDR1 MDHEN, CDR2 SYDVKM. V gave up 5 bases and J gave up 1 base, with 11 bases separating them. The CDR3 length is 14 residues. The CDR3 loop reads CASSPSVWNTEAFF. In DNA, the CDR3 is TGTGCCAGCAGTCCTTCTGTCTGGAACACTGAAGCTTTCTTT.